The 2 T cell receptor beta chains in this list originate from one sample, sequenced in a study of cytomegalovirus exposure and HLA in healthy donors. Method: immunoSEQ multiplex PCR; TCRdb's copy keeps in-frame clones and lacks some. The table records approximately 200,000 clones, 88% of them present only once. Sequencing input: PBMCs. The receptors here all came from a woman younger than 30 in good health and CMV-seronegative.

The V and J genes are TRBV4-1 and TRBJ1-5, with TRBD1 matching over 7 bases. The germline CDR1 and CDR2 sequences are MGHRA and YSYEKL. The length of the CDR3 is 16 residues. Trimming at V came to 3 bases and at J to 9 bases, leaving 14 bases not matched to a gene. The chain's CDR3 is CASSQGRGQRYAPQHF. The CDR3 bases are TGCGCCAGCAGCCAGGGAAGGGGGCAGCGGTATGCGCCCCAGCATTTT.

Here the CDR3 reads CASSLRQGETQYF. The CDR3, as DNA: TGTGCCAGCAGCTTAAGACAGGGGGAGACCCAGTACTTC. The chain is built from TRBV7-3 and TRBJ2-5; the match to TRBD1 covers 8 bases. The CDR3 length is 13 residues. CDR1 and CDR2 (germline): SGHTA, FQGTGA. V lost 1 base to trimming and J lost 5 bases; unmatched junction nucleotides: 0.